These 15 T cell receptor beta chains share one sample of origin, sequenced in a study of cytomegalovirus exposure and HLA in healthy donors. The PCR had 60 Vbeta and 13 Jbeta primers. Here immunoSEQ multiplex PCR was the method, and the copy in TCRdb shows in-frame clones only, minus some. Seen here are about 190,000 clones, over 80% observed once, and the top ten hold 0.95% to 1.5%. Sequenced input: PBMCs. The receptor set was obtained from a boy younger than 10 in good health and CMV-seronegative.

The chain is built from TRBV6-5 and TRBJ1-1, with D tentatively TRBD1 (6 bases). Germline values: CDR1 MNHEY, CDR2 SVGAGI. This CDR3 is built from 15 residues. Between the trimmed V and J ends, which lost 4 bases and 1 base, there was a span of 13 bases. CDR3 amino acids: CASSSLRGSNTEAFF. Written as DNA, the CDR3 is TGTGCCAGCAGTTCACTCAGGGGATCGAACACTGAAGCTTTCTTT.

The chain couples TRBV7-8 to TRBJ1-1; unclear D gene. CDR3 length: 14 residues. The germline V gene has CDR1 SGHVS and CDR2 FQNEAQ. Trimming took 3 bases from V and 2 from J, leaving 10 bases between them. CDR3 sequence (DNA): TGTGCCAGCAGCTTTAGTTTCCTAAACACTGAAGCTTTCTTT. Its translation is CASSFSFLNTEAFF.

This sequence joins TRBV18 and TRBJ2-3; maybe TRBD2 (5 bases). The CDR3 sequence is 13 residues long. V lost 6 bases to trimming and J lost 3 bases, with 10 bases between them. Germline CDR1 reads KGHSH; CDR2 reads LQKENI. DNA for the CDR3: TGTGCCAGCTCGGGAGATAGGACAGATACGCAGTATTTT. Amino acid sequence: CASSGDRTDTQYF.

The J gene is TRBJ2-3, the V gene TRBV30; 11 nucleotides line up with TRBD2. The V gene's germline CDR1 is GTSNPN and CDR2 SVGIG (reference sequence). The CDR3 runs to 16 residues. V lost 4 bases and J lost 1; bases outside the gene matches: 7. The CDR3 reads CAWKLPGLAGTDTQYF. Written as DNA, the CDR3 is TGTGCCTGGAAACTCCCGGGACTAGCGGGCACAGATACGCAGTATTTT. Full variable domain (outside the CDR3, taken from reference TRBV30 and TRBJ2-3): SQTIHQWPATLVQPVGSPLSLECTVEGTSNPNLYWYRQAAGRGLQLLFYSVGIGQISSEVPQNLSASRPQDRQFILSSKKLLLSDSGFYLCAWKLPGLAGTDTQYFGPGTRLTVL.

The CDR3 loop reads CASSVEVRLAGGNEQFF. The CDR3 DNA follows: TGTGCCAGCAGCGTAGAGGTTCGGCTAGCGGGGGGAAATGAGCAGTTCTTC. The V and J genes are TRBV9 and TRBJ2-1, with 11 bases fitting TRBD2. Germline assignment: CDR1 SGDLS and CDR2 YYNGEE. With V trimmed by 0 bases and J by 7 bases, 9 bases remained unmatched. CDR3 length equals 17 residues.

The J gene is TRBJ2-3, the V gene TRBV11-2, with D possibly matching TRBD1 (7 bases). The CDR3 length is 14 residues. The germline V gene encodes CDR1 SGHAT and CDR2 FQNNGV. Trimming pared 8 bases from V and 5 bases from J, leaving 17 bases between. The DNA of the CDR3 is TGTGCCAGCGATCCGAGGAGGGGGCGAGATACGCAGTATTTT. Protein: CASDPRRGRDTQYF.

This chain joins TRBV27 and TRBJ2-7; TRBD1 aligns across 10 bases. Germline V CDR1 and CDR2: MNHEY, SMNVEV (reference sequence). V gave up 7 bases and J gave up 2 bases; unmatched junction bases: 11. This CDR3 comprises 16 residues. The CDR3 sequence is CASTRTPGTGAYEQYV. CDR3 DNA: TGTGCCAGCACCCGCACTCCCGGGACAGGGGCCTACGAGCAGTACGTC.

CDR3: CASSSDRANGDEQFF. CDR3 bases: TGTGCCAGCAGCTCAGACAGGGCGAACGGCGATGAGCAGTTCTTC. V usage is TRBV7-9 and J usage is TRBJ2-1; 7 bases line up with TRBD1. Germline CDR1 SEHNR, CDR2 FQNEAQ (reference sequence). Germline trimming cut 4 bases from V and 8 bases from J; bases unmatched to any gene: 11. This CDR3 contains 15 residues.

J is TRBJ1-4 and V is TRBV29-1, with 11 nucleotides matching TRBD1. V dropped 7 bases and J dropped 8; count of bases not matched to a gene: 9. In germline, CDR1 is SQVTM, CDR2 ANQGSEA. This CDR3 spans 14 amino acids. The CDR3 spells CSALPRTGGEKLFF. The CDR3 nucleotides are TGCAGCGCCCTACCCCGGACAGGGGGCGAAAAACTGTTTTTT.

V and J are TRBV30 and TRBJ1-1; possible D gene TRBD1, 6 bases. The CDR3 loop spans 13 amino acids. V was trimmed by 5 bases and J by 1 base, leaving 11 bases between them. CDR1 is GTSNPN and CDR2 is SVGIG in the germline V gene (reference sequence). The CDR3 nucleotides are TGTGCCTGGTCCGGACAGCCGAACACTGAAGCTTTCTTT. It specifies CAWSGQPNTEAFF.

There are a few counts of this clone. The chain uses TRBV10-3 and TRBJ2-7, with D unresolved. The V end was cut by 0 bases, the J end by 6 bases, with 9 bases between. The CDR3 has 13 amino acids. Per the germline V gene, CDR1 is ENHRY and CDR2 is SYGVKD. This chain's CDR3 is CAISESEFSEQYF. For the CDR3, the DNA is TGTGCCATCAGTGAGTCTGAGTTCTCCGAGCAGTACTTC.

The chain carries TRBV16 and TRBJ1-1, with TRBD1 as a possible D gene (5 bases). The CDR3 is 15 residues long. V was shortened by 0 bases and J by 3 bases, with 11 bases between the two germline ends. CDR1 KGHSY and CDR2 FQNENV come from the germline V gene. CDR3 nucleotide sequence: TGTGCCAGCAGCCAATCTGCAGGGTCATACACTGAAGCTTTCTTT. Translated, it gives CASSQSAGSYTEAFF.

V usage is TRBV9 and J usage is TRBJ2-1, with D possibly being TRBD2 (5 bases). The CDR3 contains 16 residues. CDR1 and CDR2 (germline): SGDLS, YYNGEE. V was clipped by 3 bases and J by 0 bases, with 13 bases between them. CDR3 nucleotides: TGTGCCAGCAGCGCCGGAATGGGGAGCTCCTACAATGAGCAGTTCTTC. This translates into CASSAGMGSSYNEQFF.

This CDR3 reads CASSDYRASNQPQHF. The CDR3 DNA reads as TGTGCCAGCAGCGATTACAGGGCGAGCAATCAGCCCCAGCATTTT. V and J are TRBV6-6 and TRBJ1-5, with D perhaps matching TRBD1 (6 bases). The CDR3 consists of 15 residues. V gave up 6 bases and J gave up 1 base, with 13 bases separating them. The V gene's germline CDR1 is MNHNY and CDR2 SVGAGI (reference sequence).

The gene calls are TRBV19 and TRBJ2-3; 11 nucleotides align to TRBD2. The junction had 9 bases not matched to a gene; V was cut back by 8 bases and J by 5 bases. This CDR3 is 15 amino acids long. Germline V CDR1 and CDR2: LNHDA, SQIVND (reference sequence). The CDR3 loop reads CASVNSGRGGDTQYF. The CDR3 DNA is TGTGCCAGTGTCAATAGCGGGAGGGGAGGAGATACGCAGTATTTT.